This T cell receptor (beta chain) is from a study of molecular identifiers for immune sequencing clone quantification. Researchers sorted naive CD8 T cells as cells that were CD8+CD4-CCR7+CD45RA+. For bulk TCR libraries, previously described methods and listed TCR primers were used. TCRdb re-called the PCR reads through MiXCR, storing one row per CDR3 protein. This table has over 550,000 distinct CDR3 sequences, less than 30% appearing once. The CDR3 is made up of 15 amino acids. V shed 2 bases and J 5 bases; nucleotides not matched to a gene: 3. Germline CDR1 and CDR2: SGHRS and YFSETQ. In this sample, this clonotype turned up many times. Antigen unknown. Broader study findings: Because of identical TCR molecules sharing a barcode, sizes of highly expanded clones could be underestimated. Under 1% of molecules in naive cells, but over 99% of effector molecules, belonged to clones above 20 RNA copies.

The source material was naive CD8+ T cells from blood, with Jurkat cell RNA spiked in. Subset in this sample: FACS-sorted CD8+CD4-CCR7+CD45RA+ naive T cells. This rearrangement joins TRBV5-1 to TRBJ2-1; 11 nucleotides line up with TRBD2. The sequence was collected from a human donor in good health. Some libraries in this study had Jurkat cell RNA spiked in. The CDR3 spells CASSFPSGGHNEQFF. The CDR3 bases are TGCGCCAGCAGCTTCCCTAGCGGGGGGCACAATGAGCAGTTCTTC.